This T cell receptor beta chain was identified during a study of chemoradiotherapy in HPV16-positive cancers. General study findings and limits: During treatment, candidate HPV-specific clones and E7-related motifs expanded in tumor. Only two HPV16-positive patients supplied the functional HPV-specificity definition.

Generated by immunoSEQ multiplex PCR, the TCRdb table keeps only in-frame clones and is missing some. The sample carries about 16,000 clones, 85% to 90% recorded once. As for this clone: Its target is unknown.

The CDR3 is 12 residues long. V dropped 4 bases and J dropped 6; count of bases not matched to a gene: 6. Per germline, CDR1 SQVTM and CDR2 ANQGSEA. The rearrangement uses TRBV29-1 and TRBJ2-7; 7 positions match TRBD2. This TCR derives from a human donor with HPV-associated anogenital cancer. The input for sequencing was blood, taken from a patient who underwent chemoradiotherapy. The CDR3 loop reads CSVGGLAVEQYF. For the CDR3, the DNA is TGCAGCGTTGGGGGTCTAGCGGTCGAGCAGTACTTC.